This TCR beta chain was retrieved from a study of T cell repertoires in cytomegalovirus infection (dated 2019 in TCRdb). Looking at the study overall: Because public TCR beta signatures pointed to carriage of CMV infection together with the matching HLA type, the HLA type of each donor mattered for the analysis. Summary of the overall study and its limitations: Carriers of CMV infection plus the relevant HLA type were discriminated by the cumulative frequency of public TCR beta family members in the study cohort and in an independent roughly 320-donor cohort. In the ex vivo response, HLA-C-restricted CMV-specific TCR beta clonotypes were dominant, and in two of eight donors the single most frequent clonotype came from this HLA-C-restricted group.

Reading from cysteine to phenylalanine, the CDR3 counts 17 amino acids. The sequence is cut down to CDR3 DNA, 51 bases in frame from base 1. V was cut back by 4 bases and J by 6 bases, leaving a gap of 21 bases between them. The CDR1 and CDR2 encoded by the germline V gene are MNHEY and SVGEGT. This clonotype was found a few times. This receptor's antigen is unknown. Base qualities were left out, and no much larger clone turns up one base away. Instrument on record: Illumina HiSeq 1500. The raw public reads went through TCRdb reprocessing: fastp at Q25, MiXCR clone calling, in-frame beta chains kept. Rows with one shared CDR3 protein collapse into an entry with the most common genes and DNA. The sample yields hundreds of thousands of distinct CDR3 sequences; about 33% were counted once. The biggest ten clones account for about an eighth of the sample.

Sequencing was carried out using PBMCs. The sequence links TRBV6-2 or TRBV6-3 to TRBJ2-2, with the D gene call left open. The TCR sequence derives from a human donor in good health (CMV status not recorded). Some clones in this sample may be carry-over from other donors' samples. The CDR3 region: CASSSAPERVTAGELFF. The DNA sequence is as follows: TGTGCCAGCAGTTCCGCTCCGGAACGCGTGACCGCCGGGGAGCTGTTTTTT.